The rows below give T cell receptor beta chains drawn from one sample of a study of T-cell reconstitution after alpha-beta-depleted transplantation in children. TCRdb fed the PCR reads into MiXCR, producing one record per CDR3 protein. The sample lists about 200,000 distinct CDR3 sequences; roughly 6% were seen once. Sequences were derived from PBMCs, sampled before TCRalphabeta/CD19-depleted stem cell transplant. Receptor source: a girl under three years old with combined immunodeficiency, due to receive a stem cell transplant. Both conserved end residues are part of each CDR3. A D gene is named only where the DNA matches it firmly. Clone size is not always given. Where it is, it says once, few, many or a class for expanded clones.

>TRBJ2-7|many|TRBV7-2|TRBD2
TGTGCCAGCAGCCTACTAGCGGGGTCCCCCAACGAGCAGTACTTC
CASSLLAGSPNEQYF
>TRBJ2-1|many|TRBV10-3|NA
TGTGCCATCAGTGTAATAGGAGGCGATGAGCAGTTCTTC
CAISVIGGDEQFF
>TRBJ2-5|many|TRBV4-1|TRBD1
TGCGCCAGCAGCCAAGTACAGGGGGCGGGGGAGACCCAGTACTTC
CASSQVQGAGETQYF
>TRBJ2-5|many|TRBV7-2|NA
TGTGCCAGCAGCCGTTACCCTACGGTCGGGGAAGAAGAGACCCAGTACTTC
CASSRYPTVGEEETQYF
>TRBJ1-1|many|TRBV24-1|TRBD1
TGTGCCACCAGCCAGGGGGTAATGAACACTGAAGCTTTCTTT
CATSQGVMNTEAFF
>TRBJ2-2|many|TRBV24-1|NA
TGTGCCACCAGTGATTCCCCCAGCCACACCGGGGAGCTGTTTTTT
CATSDSPSHTGELFF
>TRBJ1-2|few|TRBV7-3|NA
TGTGCCAGCAGCCCGGGGCTTGACGCACTTGGCTACACCTTC
CASSPGLDALGYTF
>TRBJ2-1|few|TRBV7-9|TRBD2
TGTGCCAGCAGCTTCCGGACTAGCGGGAGGAATGAGCAGTTCTTC
CASSFRTSGRNEQFF
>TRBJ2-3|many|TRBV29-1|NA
TGCAGCGTTGAACAGGGAGATACGCAGTATTTT
CSVEQGDTQYF
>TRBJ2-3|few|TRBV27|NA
TGTGCCAGCAGTTTAAGTTGGCCCGGGACTTACACAGATACGCAGTATTTT
CASSLSWPGTYTDTQYF
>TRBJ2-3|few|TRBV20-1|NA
TGCAGTGCTACGGTCCACAGCGGGTTGACTTACACAGATACGCAGTATTTT
CSATVHSGLTYTDTQYF
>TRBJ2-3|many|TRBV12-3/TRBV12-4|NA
TGTGCCAGCAGTTTAGGCCCCCCCTGGGAAAGCACAGATACGCAGTATTTT
CASSLGPPWESTDTQYF
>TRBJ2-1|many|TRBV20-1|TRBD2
TGCAGTGCCATGGGACTAAGGGGCGGCAATGAGCAGTTCTTC
CSAMGLRGGNEQFF
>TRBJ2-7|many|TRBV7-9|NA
TGTGCCAGCTCCCTCCCCTACTACGAGCAGTACTTC
CASSLPYYEQYF
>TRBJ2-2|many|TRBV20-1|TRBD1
TGCAGTGCGGCGCCGACAGGGGTGGGCGGGGAGCTGTTTTTT
CSAAPTGVGGELFF
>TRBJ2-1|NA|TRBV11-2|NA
TGTGCCAGCAGCCAAGACTCATTCTACAATGAGCAGTTCTTC
CASSQDSFYNEQFF
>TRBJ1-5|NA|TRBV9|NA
TGTGCCAGCAGCCTCGGGACCGCCACAAATCAGCCCCAGCATTTT
CASSLGTATNQPQHF
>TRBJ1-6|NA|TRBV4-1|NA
TGCGCCAGCAGCCAAGAGGGGTATTCACCCCTCCACTTT
CASSQEGYSPLHF
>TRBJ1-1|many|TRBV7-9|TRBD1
TGTGCCAGCAGCTTAGTTATGGGACAGGGGGCAGGAGCAGCTTTCTTT
CASSLVMGQGAGAAFF
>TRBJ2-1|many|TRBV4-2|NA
TGTGCCAGCAGCCAAACAGAGAGCTCCTACAATGAGCAGTTCTTC
CASSQTESSYNEQFF
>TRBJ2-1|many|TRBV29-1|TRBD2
TGCAGCGTGTACGCTAGCGGGAGTGAGCAGTTCTTC
CSVYASGSEQFF
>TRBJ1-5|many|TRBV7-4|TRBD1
TGTGCCAGCACCCGAGACAGGGCCTCCTGCGAGAAAAGCAATCAGCCCCAGCATTTT
CASTRDRASCEKSNQPQHF
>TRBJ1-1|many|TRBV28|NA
TGTGCCGGAGAGAAGCAGGGATCTCCTGAAGCTTTCTTT
CAGEKQGSPEAFF
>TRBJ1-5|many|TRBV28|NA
TGTGCCAGCAGTTTATTCGGGAGGTTGGATCAGCCCCAGCATTTT
CASSLFGRLDQPQHF
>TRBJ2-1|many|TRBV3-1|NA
TGTGCCAGCAGCCAAGATCTGGCTAGTGCTAGCGATGAGCAGTTCTTC
CASSQDLASASDEQFF
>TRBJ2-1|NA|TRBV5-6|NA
TGTGCCAGCAGCTTGGTGGGACGCACTAATGAGCAGTTCTTC
CASSLVGRTNEQFF
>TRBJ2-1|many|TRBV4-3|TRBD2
TGCGCCAGCAGCCGCGGCGGGAGGTGGAATGAGCAGTTCTTC
CASSRGGRWNEQFF
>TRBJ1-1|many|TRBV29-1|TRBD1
TGCAGCGGGAGGGACAGCCTCCCTGAAGCTTTCTTT
CSGRDSLPEAFF
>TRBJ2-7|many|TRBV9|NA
TGTGCCAGCAGCGTGGACCTTAGCTCCTACGAGCAGTACTTC
CASSVDLSSYEQYF
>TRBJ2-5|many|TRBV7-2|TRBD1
TGTGCCAGCAGCCAGCTCCGGGACAGACAAGAGACCCAGTACTTC
CASSQLRDRQETQYF
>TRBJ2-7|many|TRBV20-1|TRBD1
TGCAGTGCTCCTGGGACAGGGGACTACGAGCAGTACTTC
CSAPGTGDYEQYF
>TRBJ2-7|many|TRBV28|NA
TGTGCCAGCAGTTTTGACAGGAGCTCCTACGAGCAGTACTTC
CASSFDRSSYEQYF
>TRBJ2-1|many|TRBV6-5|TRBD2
TGTGCCAGCAGAAGGACCAGACTAGCGGGGGACAATGAGCAGTTCTTC
CASRRTRLAGDNEQFF
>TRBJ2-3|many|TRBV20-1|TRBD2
TGCAGTGCTAGAGATGATCAGGTGGGGAGGGCCTTGGCAGATACGCAGTATTTT
CSARDDQVGRALADTQYF
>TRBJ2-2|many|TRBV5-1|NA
TGCGCCAGCAGCTTTCGGGGACACACCGGGGAGCTGTTTTTT
CASSFRGHTGELFF
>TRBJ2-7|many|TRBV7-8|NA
TGTGCCACCATAGGGGGTAGCCTCTACGAGCAGTACTTC
CATIGGSLYEQYF
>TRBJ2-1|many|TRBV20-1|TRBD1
TGCAGTGCTCCAGGACAGGGGCCTTACAATGAGCAGTTCTTC
CSAPGQGPYNEQFF
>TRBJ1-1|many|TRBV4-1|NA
TGCGCCAGCAAACAGGGTAACACTGAAGCTTTCTTT
CASKQGNTEAFF
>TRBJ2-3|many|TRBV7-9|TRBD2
TGTGCCAGCAGCTTAGCGCGACTAGCCGAAACAGATACGCAGTATTTT
CASSLARLAETDTQYF
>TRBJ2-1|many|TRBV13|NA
TGTGCCAGCAGCTTACGGCAGGGGCTGGATGAGCAGTTCTTC
CASSLRQGLDEQFF
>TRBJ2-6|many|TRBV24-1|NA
TGTGCCACCAGTGACGAGCGCTCTGGGGCCAACGTCCTGACTTTC
CATSDERSGANVLTF
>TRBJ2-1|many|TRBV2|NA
TGTGCCAGCAGTGAAGCGAATTTGGAGCGCTCTCACAATGAGCAGTTCTTC
CASSEANLERSHNEQFF
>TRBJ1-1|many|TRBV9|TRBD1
TGTGCCAGCAGCGTCGGCATACAGGGGAGACACACTGAAGCTTTCTTT
CASSVGIQGRHTEAFF
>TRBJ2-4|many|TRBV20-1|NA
TGCAGTGCTAGACTGTTGTGGGACATTCAGTACTTC
CSARLLWDIQYF
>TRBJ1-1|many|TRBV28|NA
TGTGCCAGCAGTTTAGGGGGATTTGAAGCTTTCTTT
CASSLGGFEAFF
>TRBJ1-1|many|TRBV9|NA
TGTGCCAGCGCGGCCCGAAGTGGCACTGAAGCTTTCTTT
CASAARSGTEAFF